Listed below are T cell receptor beta chains from one sample, sequenced in a study of cytomegalovirus exposure and HLA in healthy donors. Sequenced by immunoSEQ multiplex PCR; TCRdb stores in-frame clones only, minus some. The sample lists over 150,000 clones, roughly 70% seen once, with 2.5% to 3.5% in the top ten. The sequenced sample was PBMCs. The source is a woman in her thirties or forties in good health and CMV-seropositive. Each CDR3 is given with its conserved first and last residue. Fields, in order: V gene, J gene, clone size, D gene, CDR3 DNA, CDR3 protein. The D gene is left open where the match is weak. Only some rows state a clone size, as once, few, many or a class for expanded clones.

TRBV5-4	TRBJ1-1	.	.	TGTGCCAGCAGCTTGGCTTCAGCGAGGAACACTGAAGCTTTCTTT	CASSLASARNTEAFF
TRBV19	TRBJ2-5	.	TRBD1	TGTGCCAGTAGTACCCGACGGGACAGGGTATCGGAGACCCAGTACTTC	CASSTRRDRVSETQYF
TRBV2	TRBJ1-6	.	TRBD1	TGTGCCAGCAGAGAACACGGACAGGGAGTAGGCTCACCCCTCCACTTT	CASREHGQGVGSPLHF
TRBV28	TRBJ1-2	few	TRBD1	TGTGCCAGCAGCTTGGACAGGATGACGAGCTACACCTTC	CASSLDRMTSYTF
TRBV6-5	TRBJ2-4	.	.	TGTGCCAGCAGTTACTCGGGGCAGAGCATTCAGTACTTC	CASSYSGQSIQYF
TRBV18	TRBJ2-1	.	TRBD2	TGTGCCAGCTCACCGGAGCGGGAGGGAAACAATGAGCAGTTCTTC	CASSPEREGNNEQFF
TRBV6-5	TRBJ2-3	.	TRBD1	TGTGCCAGCAGTTACGGGACAGCAGGCACAGATACGCAGTATTTT	CASSYGTAGTDTQYF
TRBV4-3	TRBJ2-2	.	TRBD2	TGCGCCAGCAGCCGCAGAGCGGGGGGGCAGGCCGGGGAGCTGTTTTTT	CASSRRAGGQAGELFF
TRBV5-1	TRBJ1-1	few	TRBD1	TGCGCCAGCAGCCGGACAGGGTTTTGGATGAACACTGAAGCTTTCTTT	CASSRTGFWMNTEAFF
TRBV5-6	TRBJ1-2	.	TRBD1	TGTGCCAGCAGCCGGGGGACAGCCTATGGCTACACCTTC	CASSRGTAYGYTF
TRBV7-9	TRBJ1-2	.	.	TGTGCCAGCAGCTTTATCGGACTAGAGGGCTACACCTTC	CASSFIGLEGYTF
TRBV5-5	TRBJ1-4	.	.	TGTGCCAGCAGCCCCCAGGGGCCCCTTAATGAAAAACTGTTTTTT	CASSPQGPLNEKLFF
TRBV10-3	TRBJ2-7	.	TRBD1	TGTGCCATCAGGGACAGGGGCACCTACGAGCAGTACTTC	CAIRDRGTYEQYF
TRBV7-2	TRBJ2-1	.	.	TGTGCCAGCAGCCTTGCGAGCCGGGGGAGCTCCTACAATGAGCAGTTCTTC	CASSLASRGSSYNEQFF
TRBV19	TRBJ1-1	.	.	TGTGCCAGTAGTATAAACAGGCAAGCTTTCTTT	CASSINRQAFF
TRBV28	TRBJ1-5	.	TRBD1	TGTGCCAGCAATGGTCCAACAGGGGGCAATCAGCCCCAGCATTTT	CASNGPTGGNQPQHF
TRBV9	TRBJ1-3	.	.	TGTGCCAGCAGCGTCGGGTCCTTTGGAAACACCATATATTTT	CASSVGSFGNTIYF
TRBV4-2	TRBJ2-3	.	.	TGTGCCAGCTCTTCGCTTGCAGGTTTTCCCGATACGCAGTATTTT	CASSSLAGFPDTQYF
TRBV7-8	TRBJ1-6	.	TRBD1	TGTGCCAGCTTGCAGGGGGTCGGAGGGTCCTATAATTCACCCCTCCACTTT	CASLQGVGGSYNSPLHF
TRBV14	TRBJ2-3	.	.	TGTGCCAGCAGCCAATTTCTTAGCACAGATACGCAGTATTTT	CASSQFLSTDTQYF
TRBV19	TRBJ2-3	.	.	TGTGCCAGTAGTATATGGCCCGGACTATCAGATACGCAGTATTTT	CASSIWPGLSDTQYF
TRBV29-1	TRBJ2-3	.	.	TGCAGCGTCTGGGGGTCTGGGAGGCACACAGATACGCAGTATTTT	CSVWGSGRHTDTQYF
TRBV4-3	TRBJ2-7	.	TRBD2	TGCGCCAGCAGCCAGGGACTAGGGGGCTACGAGCAGTACTTC	CASSQGLGGYEQYF
TRBV7-8	TRBJ1-5	.	TRBD1	TGTGCCAGCAGCAAAGCCGGGACAGGGAGCAATCAGCCCCAGCATTTT	CASSKAGTGSNQPQHF
TRBV4-1	TRBJ2-3	.	.	TGCGCCAGCAGCCAAAGAGGAACCCTAGATACGCAGTATTTT	CASSQRGTLDTQYF
TRBV28	TRBJ1-5	.	TRBD1	TGTGCCAGCAGCCAAGGACAGGTTTACAATCAGCCCCAGCATTTT	CASSQGQVYNQPQHF
TRBV6-6	TRBJ2-5	.	TRBD2	TGTGCCAGCTTGGCTAGCGGGAGGGCCTGGGAGACCCAGTACTTC	CASLASGRAWETQYF
TRBV2	TRBJ1-2	few	.	TGTGCCAGCAGGATCCAGGGGTGCGGCTACACCTTC	CASRIQGCGYTF
TRBV18	TRBJ2-5	.	TRBD1	TGTGCCAGCTCACCCAGGGGGAACCAAGAGACCCAGTACTTC	CASSPRGNQETQYF
TRBV28	TRBJ2-7	few	.	TGTGCCAGCAGTTTCCCTAACAGTTACGAGCAGTACTTC	CASSFPNSYEQYF
TRBV4-3	TRBJ2-3	.	.	TGCGCCAGCAGCCAAGATCTCGGCGGGGCCTCCAGCACAGATACGCAGTATTTT	CASSQDLGGASSTDTQYF
TRBV9	TRBJ2-1	.	TRBD2	TGTGCCAGCAGCGGACCCGGCGGGGGGGCTAGTATTGAGCAGTTCTTC	CASSGPGGGASIEQFF
TRBV25-1	TRBJ2-5	few	TRBD1	TGTGCCAGCAGTGAATTAGGGACAGGGGAAGAGACCCAGTACTTC	CASSELGTGEETQYF
TRBV29-1	TRBJ1-2	.	TRBD1	TGCAGCGTCTTAGAACAGGGGAATGGCTACCCCTTC	CSVLEQGNGYPF
TRBV27	TRBJ2-3	once	.	TGTGCCAGCACCGTGGGCCCAGGGCGGTGGGATACGCAGTATTTT	CASTVGPGRWDTQYF
TRBV19	TRBJ2-1	once	.	TGTGCCAGTAGTATGTCACTAGCCGAATCTGAGCAGTTCTTC	CASSMSLAESEQFF
TRBV2	TRBJ1-2	.	.	TGTGCCAGCAGGGGGGGAGCTAACTATGGCTACACCTTC	CASRGGANYGYTF
TRBV5-1	TRBJ2-1	.	TRBD2	TGCGCCAGCAGCTTGCCCAGGCTAGCGGGGGGGAGCTCCTACAATGAGCAGTTCTTC	CASSLPRLAGGSSYNEQFF
TRBV19	TRBJ1-4	.	.	TGTGCCAGTAGAACAGTCTCGTCAAATGCAAAACTGTTTTTT	CASRTVSSNAKLFF
TRBV25-1	TRBJ2-5	few	TRBD2	TGTGCCAGCAGTGATAGCGGGAGAACAGAGACCCAGTACTTC	CASSDSGRTETQYF
TRBV6-1	TRBJ1-5	.	TRBD1	TGTGCCAGCAGGACGCTAACAGGGGATCAGCCCCAGCATTTT	CASRTLTGDQPQHF
TRBV10-3	TRBJ1-3	.	TRBD1	TGTGCCATCAGTGGACAGGGGAGAGGAAACACCATATATTTT	CAISGQGRGNTIYF
TRBV5-1	TRBJ2-3	.	TRBD2	TGCGCCAGCAGCTTCCAACGGGGGGGAAGGGATACGCAGTATTTT	CASSFQRGGRDTQYF
TRBV10-3	TRBJ1-1	few	TRBD1	TGTGCCATCAGGGCGGGACAGGGTGGGACTGAAGCTTTCTTT	CAIRAGQGGTEAFF